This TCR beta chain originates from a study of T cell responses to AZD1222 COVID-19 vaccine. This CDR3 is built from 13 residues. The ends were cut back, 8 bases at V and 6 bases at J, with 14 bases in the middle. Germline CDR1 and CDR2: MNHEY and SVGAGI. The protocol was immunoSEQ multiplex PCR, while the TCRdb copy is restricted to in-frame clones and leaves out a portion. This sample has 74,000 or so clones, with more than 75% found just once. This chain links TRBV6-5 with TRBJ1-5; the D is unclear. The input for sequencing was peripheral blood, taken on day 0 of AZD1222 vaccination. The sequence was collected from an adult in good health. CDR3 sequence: CASDLGDGQPQHF. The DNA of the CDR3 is TGTGCCAGCGACCTGGGTGACGGTCAGCCCCAGCATTTT.